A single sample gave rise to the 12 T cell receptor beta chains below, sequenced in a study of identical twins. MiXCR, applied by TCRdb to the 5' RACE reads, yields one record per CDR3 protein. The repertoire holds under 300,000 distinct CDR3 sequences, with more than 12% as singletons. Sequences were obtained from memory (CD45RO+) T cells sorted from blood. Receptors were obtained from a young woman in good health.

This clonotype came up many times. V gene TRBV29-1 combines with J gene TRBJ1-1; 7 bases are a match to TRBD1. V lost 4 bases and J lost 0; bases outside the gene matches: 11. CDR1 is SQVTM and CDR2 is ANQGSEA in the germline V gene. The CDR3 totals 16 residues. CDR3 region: CSVGQGVSSLNTEAFF. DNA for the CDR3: TGCAGCGTTGGTCAGGGGGTATCTTCGTTGAACACTGAAGCTTTCTTT.

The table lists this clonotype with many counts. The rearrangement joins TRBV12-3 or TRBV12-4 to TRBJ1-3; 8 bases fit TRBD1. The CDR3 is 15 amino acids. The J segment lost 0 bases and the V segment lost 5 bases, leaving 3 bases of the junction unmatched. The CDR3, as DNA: TGTGCCAGCAGTGGGACAGGCCCCTCTGGAAACACCATATATTTT. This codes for CASSGTGPSGNTIYF.

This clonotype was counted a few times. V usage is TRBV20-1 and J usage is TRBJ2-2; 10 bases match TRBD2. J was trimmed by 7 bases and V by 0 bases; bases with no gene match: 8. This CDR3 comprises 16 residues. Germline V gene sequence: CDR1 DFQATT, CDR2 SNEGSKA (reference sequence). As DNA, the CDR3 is TGCAGTGCTAGAGATTGGCTAGCGGGAGTAGGCGGGGAGCTGTTTTTT. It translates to CSARDWLAGVGGELFF.

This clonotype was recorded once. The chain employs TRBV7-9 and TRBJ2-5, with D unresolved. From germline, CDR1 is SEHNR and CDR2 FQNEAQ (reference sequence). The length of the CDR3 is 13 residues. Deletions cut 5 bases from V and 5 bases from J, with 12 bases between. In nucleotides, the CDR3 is TGTGCCAGCAGCCTCCCGCTCAGGGAGACCCAGTACTTC. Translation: CASSLPLRETQYF.

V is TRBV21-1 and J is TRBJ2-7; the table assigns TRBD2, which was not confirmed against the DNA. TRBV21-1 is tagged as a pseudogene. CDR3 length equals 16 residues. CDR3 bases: TGTGCCAGCAGCGAAGGATCGTGGGCCGAAACCTACGAGCAGTACTTC. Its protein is CASSEGSWAETYEQYF.

The CDR3 DNA reads as TGTGCCAGCAGCTCACCTGCTCCCCTAGCGGGGCTCACAGATACGCAGTATTTT. Translating it yields CASSSPAPLAGLTDTQYF. The chain is built from TRBV11-1 and TRBJ2-3; TRBD2 agrees at 9 bases. CDR3 length: 18 amino acids. The V and J ends lost 4 bases and 2 bases, in that order; junction bases with no gene match: 13. Germline assignment: CDR1 SGHAT and CDR2 FQDESV (reference sequence).

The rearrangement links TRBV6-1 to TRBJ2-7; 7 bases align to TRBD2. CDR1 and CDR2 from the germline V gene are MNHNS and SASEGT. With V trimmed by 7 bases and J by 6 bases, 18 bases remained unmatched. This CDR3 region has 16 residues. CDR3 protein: CASMGPVRELGGEQYF. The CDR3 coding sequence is TGTGCCAGCATGGGCCCGGTGCGGGAGCTTGGGGGCGAGCAGTACTTC.

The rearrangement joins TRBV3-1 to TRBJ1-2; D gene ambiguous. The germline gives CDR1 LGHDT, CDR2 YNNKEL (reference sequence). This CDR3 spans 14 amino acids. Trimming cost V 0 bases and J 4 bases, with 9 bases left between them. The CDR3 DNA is TGTGCCAGCAGCCAAGAAGTTGGCGGCTATGGCTACACCTTC. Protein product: CASSQEVGGYGYTF.

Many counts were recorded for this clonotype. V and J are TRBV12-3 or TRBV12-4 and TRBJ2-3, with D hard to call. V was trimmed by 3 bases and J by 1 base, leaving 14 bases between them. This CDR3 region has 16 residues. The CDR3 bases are TGTGCCAGCAGTTTTGCAATCGGCCTACGCACAGATACGCAGTATTTT. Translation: CASSFAIGLRTDTQYF.

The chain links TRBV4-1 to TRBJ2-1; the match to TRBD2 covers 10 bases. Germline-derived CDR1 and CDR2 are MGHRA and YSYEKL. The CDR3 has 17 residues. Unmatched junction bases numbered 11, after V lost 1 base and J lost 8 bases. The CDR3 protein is CASSQGGLAEIRDEQFF. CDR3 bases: TGCGCCAGCAGCCAAGGAGGACTAGCGGAGATACGAGATGAGCAGTTCTTC.

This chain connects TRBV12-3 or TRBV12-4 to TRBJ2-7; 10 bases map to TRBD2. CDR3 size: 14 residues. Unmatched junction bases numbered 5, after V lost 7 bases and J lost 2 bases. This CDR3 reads CASTLAGGPYEQYF. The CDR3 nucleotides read TGTGCCAGCACCTTAGCGGGGGGTCCCTACGAGCAGTACTTC.

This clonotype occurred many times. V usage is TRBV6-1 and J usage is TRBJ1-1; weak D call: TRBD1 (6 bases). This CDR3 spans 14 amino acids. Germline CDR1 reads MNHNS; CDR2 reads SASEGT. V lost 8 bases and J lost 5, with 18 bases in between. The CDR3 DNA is TGTGCCAGCGCAACCGGGACATTCGGTACTGAAGCTTTCTTT. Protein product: CASATGTFGTEAFF.